Listed below are T cell receptor beta chains from one sample, sequenced in a study of T cell changes during pregnancy in multiple sclerosis. The table came from immunoSEQ multiplex PCR; TCRdb's copy has only in-frame clones and leaves some out. The sample carries some 110,000 clones, about 90% recorded once. This material consisted of peripheral blood, taken in the third trimester of pregnancy. The receptors originated from a female donor with multiple sclerosis, enrolled in a pregnancy study. CDR3s include the opening cysteine and the closing phenylalanine or tryptophan.

>TRBV14|TRBJ2-7
CASGTGYEQYF
>TRBV6-6|TRBJ1-5
CASSYSDRGANQPQHF
>TRBV5-1|TRBJ2-1
CASSWHGGRGEQFF
>TRBV6-5|TRBJ1-6
CASSYSTGARNSPLHF
>TRBV6-5|TRBJ1-2
CASSSAVASTFYGYTF
>TRBV7-6|TRBJ2-1
CASSVTGDEQFF
>TRBV7-3|TRBJ1-1
CASSFSQGTEAFF
>TRBV2|TRBJ2-1
CASSVGLAGEAVQFF
>TRBV19|TRBJ1-2
CASSIPQASGGYTF
>TRBV29-1|TRBJ2-7
CSVEASGGSQYF
>TRBV6-1|TRBJ1-4
CASLGQLNEKLFF
>TRBV30|TRBJ2-7
CAWSQDTSYEQYF
>TRBV6-1|TRBJ2-3
CASSEAFGLAGGINTQYF
>TRBV6-6|TRBJ1-5
CASSYSIVGSVGTQHF
>TRBV29-1|TRBJ2-5
CSVYTQGGGTAQETQYF
>TRBV6-5|TRBJ1-5
CASKNGGIGQPQHF
>TRBV29-1|TRBJ1-1
CSVLNTEAFF
>TRBV10-3|TRBJ2-3
CAIGTSGGATDTQYF
>TRBV7-3|TRBJ2-2
CASSPVPPPNTGELFF
>TRBV19|TRBJ2-7
CASSTTGVGPYEQYF
>TRBV11-2|TRBJ2-1
CASSFWGGAQDEQFF
>TRBV2|TRBJ1-1
CAWWTGGNEAFF
>TRBV5-6|TRBJ2-2
CASSPTGRTGELFF
>TRBV5-1|TRBJ2-1
CASGSQPGSHEQFF
>TRBV7-3|TRBJ2-2
CASSPGGGRAVTGELFF
>TRBV7-8|TRBJ1-6
CASSLEGTGAASPLHF
>TRBV10-1|TRBJ2-5
CASSEGPETQYF
>TRBV11-2|TRBJ2-7
CASSSAGYEQYF
>TRBV2|TRBJ2-7
CASSPPFPGGATNEQYF
>TRBV6-1|TRBJ2-5
CASSSRLAGEETQYF
>TRBV7-6|TRBJ1-1
CASSPPQGNTEAFF
>TRBV11-2|TRBJ2-1
CASSHIRGASYNEQFF
>TRBV7-2|TRBJ2-7
CASSTSAGTEQEQYF
>TRBV27|TRBJ2-7
CASSLSPAENSYEQYF
>TRBV10-3|TRBJ2-7
CAISEHQEASYEQYF
>TRBV9|TRBJ2-1
CASSVATVGKGDNEQFF
>TRBV28|TRBJ2-1
CATSRFGQGRANEQFF
>TRBV5-1|TRBJ2-1
CASSTLTSGSGDEQFF
>TRBV7-9|TRBJ1-2
CASSFNRGGYTF
>TRBV6-1|TRBJ1-1
CASSVTREGEAFF
>TRBV21-1|TRBJ1-2
CATQIIGTDYGYTF
>TRBV6-5|TRBJ1-5
CASWDFLGAQHF
>TRBV6-6|TRBJ1-1
CASGPFKNTEAFF
>TRBV6-5|TRBJ1-5
CASSLRQDSNQPQHF
>TRBV19|TRBJ2-7
CASSQIRTGEGEQYF
>TRBV19|TRBJ2-2
CASRRSRGGDTGELFF
>TRBV11-2|TRBJ2-2
CASRSLRAGELFF